Each of the 4 T cell receptor beta chains below was sequenced from the same sample in a study of cytomegalovirus exposure and HLA in healthy donors. Primers: 60 Vbeta forward and 13 Jbeta reverse. Clones were read by immunoSEQ multiplex PCR, and TCRdb kept only the in-frame ones, dropping some. The top ten clones hold more than 3% of a sample with fewer than 90,000 clones, 70% to 80% of them seen once. The sample taken for sequencing was PBMCs. Receptors originate from a man aged 25 to 45 in good health and CMV-seronegative.

The chain uses TRBV28 and TRBJ2-5; 8 nucleotides agree with TRBD1. Germline CDR1 is MDHEN and CDR2 is SYDVKM. The CDR3 totals 15 residues. The ends lost 5 bases at V and 6 bases at J; junction bases unmatched: 11. Here the CDR3 reads CASSPGTGSRKTQYF. CDR3 in DNA: TGTGCCAGCAGTCCCGGGACAGGTTCGAGAAAGACCCAGTACTTC.

This chain links TRBV5-1 with TRBJ2-3; 7 bases fit TRBD1. CDR1 and CDR2 from the germline V gene are SGHRS and YFSETQ. This CDR3 is 14 amino acids long. The J segment lost 6 bases and the V segment lost 2 bases, leaving 6 bases of the junction unmatched. CDR3 nucleotide sequence: TGCGCCAGCAGCTTTACAGGGGCCTCGGATACGCAGTATTTT. Translated: CASSFTGASDTQYF.

The genes are TRBV5-1 and TRBJ2-3; D perhaps matches TRBD2 (5 bases). The CDR3 has 15 residues. Between the trimmed V and J ends, which lost 0 bases and 0 bases, there was a span of 8 bases. Germline V gene sequence: CDR1 SGHRS, CDR2 YFSETQ. The CDR3 nucleotides read TGCGCCAGCAGCTTGGTAGGAGGTAGCACAGATACGCAGTATTTT. Its protein is CASSLVGGSTDTQYF.

This clone was counted a few times. This rearrangement joins TRBV6-5 to TRBJ1-2; weak D call: TRBD1 (6 bases). The germline CDR1 and CDR2 sequences are MNHEY and SVGAGI. The CDR3 length is 14 residues. V was trimmed by 6 bases and J by 5 bases, leaving 16 bases between them. The DNA of the CDR3 is TGTGCCAGCAGCGGCGGCGGGGGCGAATATGGCTACACCTTC. It codes for CASSGGGGEYGYTF.